This T cell receptor (beta chain) was sequenced during a study of T cell responses to AZD1222 COVID-19 vaccine. General study results and limits: At baseline, seropositivity was found in only six AZD1222 recipients. Clonal diversity was possibly underestimated, and the donors were mostly white British, with more females. The study reported that nearly half of spike-specific TCRs target unmutated variant regions.

The CDR3 covers 15 residues. Germline CDR1 is GTSNPN and CDR2 is SVGIG (reference sequence). V was trimmed by 4 bases and J by 5 bases, leaving 20 bases between them. To note about this clone: Its antigen is as yet unknown.

Profiled with immunoSEQ multiplex PCR; TCRdb holds only in-frame clones, not every one. The sample has 70,000 to 80,000 clones, around three quarters seen once. Sequences were derived from peripheral blood, sampled 28 days after the second AZD1222 dose. The TCR comes from an adult who received the AZD1222 COVID-19 vaccine. This rearrangement joins TRBV30 to TRBJ1-2; D is undetermined. The CDR3 here is CAWTDEQSWPYGYTF. The DNA of the CDR3 is TGTGCCTGGACCGATGAACAGAGCTGGCCTTATGGCTACACCTTC.